A selection of T cell receptor beta chains follows, all from one sample in a study of shared clonotypes between healthy human individuals. Clones were read by immunoSEQ multiplex PCR, and TCRdb kept only the in-frame ones, dropping some. Of some 2.3 million clones in the sample, 90% to 95% were seen once. Sequencing was performed on naive CD4+ T cells from PBMCs. These receptors originate from a young man in good health. Some clones in this sample may be carry-over from other donors' samples. Both conserved end residues are part of each CDR3. D genes are given only for firm matches. Expanded clones get a size class; other rows say once, few or many, or leave the size out.

v_gene	j_gene	abundance	d_gene	CDR3aa	CDR3nt
TRBV30	TRBJ2-7	.	TRBD2	CAWSVMREGYYEQYF	TGTGCCTGGAGTGTCATGCGGGAGGGATACTACGAGCAGTACTTC
TRBV7-2	TRBJ2-5	.	TRBD2	CASSRTSGSRRETQYF	TGTGCCAGCAGCCGGACTAGCGGGAGTCGGCGGGAGACCCAGTACTTC
TRBV5-1	TRBJ1-2	few	.	CASSSNSHVGYTF	TGCGCCAGCAGCTCCAACAGCCATGTCGGCTACACCTTC
TRBV28	TRBJ1-2	.	.	CASSSNRAGRGYTF	TGTGCCAGCAGTTCCAACAGGGCAGGTCGGGGCTACACCTTC
TRBV28	TRBJ2-7	.	.	CASIPGRSYEQYF	TGTGCCAGCATACCAGGGCGGTCCTACGAGCAGTACTTC
TRBV10-3	TRBJ2-6	.	.	CAILAGFSGANVLTF	TGTGCCATCCTGGCAGGTTTCTCTGGGGCCAACGTCCTGACTTTC
TRBV7-3	TRBJ2-5	.	TRBD1	CASSSTGEETQYF	TGTGCCAGCAGCTCGACAGGGGAAGAGACCCAGTACTTC
TRBV7-2	TRBJ2-1	once	TRBD1	CASSWDRVDEQFF	TGTGCCAGCAGCTGGGACAGGGTCGATGAGCAGTTCTTC
TRBV2	TRBJ2-4	.	.	CASQLSGRMDF	TGTGCCAGCCAGCTTTCGGGGAGGATGGACTTC
TRBV5-5	TRBJ2-5	once	.	CASSLDVTQYF	TGTGCCAGCAGCTTGGATGTGACCCAGTACTTC
TRBV15	TRBJ1-2	.	TRBD1	CATSRVRDSNYGYTF	TGTGCCACCAGCAGAGTCCGGGACAGTAACTATGGCTACACCTTC
TRBV5-4	TRBJ2-5	.	TRBD2	CASSPGDGRGREETQYF	TGTGCCAGCAGCCCGGGGGATGGTCGCGGGAGGGAAGAGACCCAGTACTTC
TRBV25-1	TRBJ2-5	.	TRBD1	CASSDYRGTQYF	TGTGCCAGCAGTGATTACAGGGGGACCCAGTACTTC
TRBV5-6	TRBJ2-5	.	.	CASSFRLQIETQYF	TGTGCCAGCAGCTTTAGGCTCCAGATTGAGACCCAGTACTTC
TRBV29-1	TRBJ1-1	.	TRBD1	CSVEMTGKNTEAFF	TGCAGCGTTGAGATGACAGGGAAGAACACTGAAGCTTTCTTT
TRBV7-6	TRBJ2-5	.	TRBD2	CASSLTAASGRGETQYF	TGTGCCAGCAGCTTAACGGCAGCTAGCGGGAGAGGAGAGACCCAGTACTTC
TRBV28	TRBJ2-7	once	.	CASSLIGSWSHEQYF	TGTGCCAGCAGTTTAATAGGTTCGTGGTCCCACGAGCAGTACTTC
TRBV9	TRBJ2-2	.	.	CASSTRGAGIGELFF	TGTGCCAGCAGCACCAGGGGGGCGGGTATTGGGGAGCTGTTTTTT
TRBV2	TRBJ1-1	.	TRBD1	CASGTGAFEAFF	TGTGCCAGCGGGACAGGGGCCTTTGAAGCTTTCTTT
TRBV6-5	TRBJ1-2	.	TRBD1	CASRLGTATSYGYTF	TGTGCCAGCAGACTAGGGACAGCGACGTCCTATGGCTACACCTTC
TRBV19	TRBJ2-1	.	.	CASSISWHVDNEQFF	TGTGCCAGTAGTATAAGTTGGCACGTAGACAATGAGCAGTTCTTC
TRBV7-8	TRBJ2-1	.	TRBD2	CASSLAGGPYNEQFF	TGTGCCAGCAGCTTAGCGGGAGGGCCCTACAATGAGCAGTTCTTC
TRBV5-1	TRBJ2-5	.	TRBD1	CASSSGQAVETQYF	TGCGCCAGCAGCTCCGGACAGGCTGTGGAGACCCAGTACTTC
TRBV7-3	TRBJ2-2	.	.	CATRGGANTGELFF	TGTGCCACCCGAGGGGGGGCGAACACCGGGGAGCTGTTTTTT
TRBV1	TRBJ2-3	once	.	CTSSQGGTDTQYF	TGCACCAGCAGCCAAGGGGGAACAGATACGCAGTATTTT
TRBV28	TRBJ1-2	once	.	CASSAMTAANYGYTF	TGTGCCAGCAGTGCGATGACAGCAGCTAACTATGGCTACACCTTC
TRBV7-2	TRBJ2-1	.	TRBD2	CASTLAGAYNEQFF	TGTGCCAGCACCCTAGCGGGAGCCTACAATGAGCAGTTCTTC
TRBV18	TRBJ2-1	.	TRBD1	CASSLEGANEQFF	TGTGCCAGCTCTCTCGAGGGGGCGAATGAGCAGTTCTTC
TRBV28	TRBJ2-5	once	.	CASSRRQPQETQYF	TGTGCCAGCAGCCGACGACAGCCCCAAGAGACCCAGTACTTC
TRBV5-4	TRBJ1-1	.	.	CASSWGSRNTEAFF	TGTGCCAGCAGCTGGGGGTCCCGGAACACTGAAGCTTTCTTT
TRBV7-9	TRBJ2-5	.	.	CASSSTPGSEEETQYF	TGTGCCAGCAGCTCAACTCCGGGATCCGAGGAGGAGACCCAGTACTTC
TRBV2	TRBJ2-7	few	.	CASSDPLDSYEQYF	TGTGCCAGCAGTGACCCGCTGGACTCCTACGAGCAGTACTTC
TRBV7-8	TRBJ2-7	.	.	CASSPETWDLSYEQYF	TGTGCCAGCAGCCCCGAGACCTGGGATTTGTCCTACGAGCAGTACTTC
TRBV6-4	TRBJ2-7	.	.	CASSRDGLGGYEQYF	TGTGCCAGCAGCCGAGATGGACTGGGGGGCTACGAGCAGTACTTC
TRBV28	TRBJ2-1	.	TRBD1	CASSLGTGWYNEQFF	TGTGCCAGCAGTTTAGGGACAGGGTGGTACAATGAGCAGTTCTTC
TRBV7-2	TRBJ2-1	.	TRBD1	CASRWDRWGYNEQFF	TGTGCCAGCAGGTGGGACAGATGGGGCTACAATGAGCAGTTCTTC
TRBV9	TRBJ2-5	once	TRBD2	CASSEGTTVQETQYF	TGTGCCAGCAGCGAAGGGACTACCGTACAAGAGACCCAGTACTTC
TRBV5-4	TRBJ2-7	.	TRBD1	CASSLWAGGRYEQYF	TGTGCCAGCAGCTTGTGGGCAGGGGGCAGGTACGAGCAGTACTTC
TRBV10-3	TRBJ1-5	.	.	CAITEGGDQPQHF	TGTGCCATCACGGAGGGTGGTGATCAGCCCCAGCATTTT
TRBV5-1	TRBJ1-4	.	.	CASSLGVFGDNEKLFF	TGCGCCAGCAGCTTGGGGGTCTTTGGGGATAATGAAAAACTGTTTTTT
TRBV5-1	TRBJ2-7	.	TRBD2	CASSLLADSYEQYF	TGCGCCAGCAGCTTACTAGCGGACTCCTACGAGCAGTACTTC
TRBV7-6	TRBJ2-5	.	.	CASGPLGVRGETQYF	TGTGCCAGCGGACCCCTCGGGGTCCGAGGGGAGACCCAGTACTTC
TRBV9	TRBJ1-5	.	.	CASSVGSSQPQHF	TGTGCCAGCAGCGTAGGGTCTAGTCAGCCCCAGCATTTT
TRBV5-1	TRBJ2-7	.	TRBD1	CASSLLGPTGVIFYEQYF	TGCGCCAGCAGCTTGTTGGGACCTACAGGGGTCATTTTCTACGAGCAGTACTTC
TRBV7-2	TRBJ1-5	.	.	CASSRTAGNQPQHF	TGTGCCAGCAGCCGGACAGCAGGTAATCAGCCCCAGCATTTT
TRBV19	TRBJ1-5	.	TRBD1	CASSMTPGQGSNQPQHF	TGTGCCAGTAGTATGACACCGGGACAGGGGTCCAATCAGCCCCAGCATTTT
TRBV29-1	TRBJ2-5	.	TRBD2	CSAVAGLQETQYF	TGCAGCGCCGTAGCGGGATTACAAGAGACCCAGTACTTC
TRBV7-9	TRBJ2-2	.	.	CASSLPGHRSNTGELFF	TGTGCCAGCAGCCTTCCCGGCCACCGATCGAACACCGGGGAGCTGTTTTTT
TRBV7-9	TRBJ1-1	once	.	CASSQRDTEAFF	TGTGCCAGCAGCCAGAGGGACACTGAAGCTTTCTTT
TRBV7-3	TRBJ2-3	.	.	CASSFGGGTDTQYF	TGTGCCAGCAGCTTCGGTGGTGGCACAGATACGCAGTATTTT
TRBV5-1	TRBJ2-1	.	.	CASSSSVSSYNEQFF	TGCGCCAGCAGCTCTAGCGTGAGCTCCTACAATGAGCAGTTCTTC
TRBV7-2	TRBJ2-2	.	.	CASSFKGLGELFF	TGTGCCAGCAGCTTTAAGGGGCTCGGGGAGCTGTTTTTT
TRBV19	TRBJ2-7	.	TRBD1	CASSEPGQGTYEQYF	TGTGCCAGTAGTGAGCCGGGACAGGGGACCTACGAGCAGTACTTC
TRBV18	TRBJ2-7	.	TRBD2	CASTPGGSGGVDEQYF	TGTGCCAGCACCCCCGGCGGCAGCGGGGGGGTGGATGAGCAGTACTTC
TRBV30	TRBJ1-2	.	TRBD1	CAWNIGGRYGYTF	TGTGCCTGGAATATAGGGGGCCGCTATGGCTACACCTTC
TRBV19	TRBJ1-3	.	.	CASSHKGGGNTIYF	TGTGCCAGTAGCCACAAGGGGGGCGGAAACACCATATATTTT
TRBV28	TRBJ1-2	.	.	CASSGPSGGRGYTF	TGTGCCAGCAGTGGGCCCTCGGGGGGGCGAGGCTACACCTTC